This T cell receptor beta chain was documented in a study of blood T cell repertoires in COVID-19. The authors' processing: It was from reference gene primer amplification that nucleated cell counts were estimated. Sequencing was performed with immunoSEQ multiplex PCR; in TCRdb, only in-frame clones are kept and a portion is missing. V and J calls and clone size are copied from that table; D and trimming were computed from the DNA. The sample lists hundreds of thousands of clones; 85% to 90% were seen once. Participants were aged roughly 18 to 89 years, lived in about 26 US areas, and enrolled virtually. Within the 2 weeks before study entry, each person in the exposed group met a COVID-19 case. The clonotype originates from a woman aged 45-65 years who had been exposed to COVID-19. The sequenced sample consisted of PBMCs or T cells enriched from blood (not recorded which).

Here the CDR3 DNA reads TGTGCCAGCAGCGAGAACCGGGACAGGGATGAGCAGTTCTTC. It translates to CASSENRDRDEQFF. The chain joins TRBV7-2 to TRBJ2-1; 9 nucleotides agree with TRBD1. The V segment lost 5 bases and the J segment 8 bases; nucleotides outside the gene matches: 7. The germline V gene encodes CDR1 SGHTA and CDR2 FQGNSA. CDR3 length: 14 residues.